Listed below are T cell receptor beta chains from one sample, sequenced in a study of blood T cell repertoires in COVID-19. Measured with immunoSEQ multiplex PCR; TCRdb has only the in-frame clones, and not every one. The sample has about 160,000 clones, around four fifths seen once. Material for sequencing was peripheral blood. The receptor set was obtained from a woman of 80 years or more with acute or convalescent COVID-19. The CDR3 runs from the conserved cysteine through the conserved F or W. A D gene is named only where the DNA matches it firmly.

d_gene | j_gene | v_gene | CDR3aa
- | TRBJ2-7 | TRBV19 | CASSDGPYEQYF
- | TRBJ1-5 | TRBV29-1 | CSVGENSNQPQHF
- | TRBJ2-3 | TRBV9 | CASSALTDTQYF
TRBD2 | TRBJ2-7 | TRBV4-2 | CASSQVDSGRLYEQYF
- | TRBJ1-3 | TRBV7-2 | CASSLNNGNTIYF
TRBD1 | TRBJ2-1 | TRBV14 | CASSLGQGLFRSYNEQFF
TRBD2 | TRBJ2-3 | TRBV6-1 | CASSEMDGRITDTQYF
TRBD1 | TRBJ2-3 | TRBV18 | CASSLGQALGDTQYF
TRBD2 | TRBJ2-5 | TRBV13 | CASSSSSGPQETQYF
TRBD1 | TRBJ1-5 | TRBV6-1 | CASSVLGQGTISNQPQHF
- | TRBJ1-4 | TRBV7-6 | CASSPFFSHNEKLFF
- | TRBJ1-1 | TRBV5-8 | CASSSGTPNTEAFF
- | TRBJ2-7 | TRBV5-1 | CASSSTAAKGGYEQYF
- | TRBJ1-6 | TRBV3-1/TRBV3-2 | CASSPPGQLSPLHF
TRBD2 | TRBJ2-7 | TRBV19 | CASSIALGGTGEQYF
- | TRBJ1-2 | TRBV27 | CASSSQGYGYTF
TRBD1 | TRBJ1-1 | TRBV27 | CASSLTGVGAEAFF
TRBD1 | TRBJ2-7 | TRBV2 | CASSATGGGYEQYF
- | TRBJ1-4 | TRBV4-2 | CASSQAGSTNEKLFF
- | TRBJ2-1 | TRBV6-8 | CASSYRRDSASQQFF
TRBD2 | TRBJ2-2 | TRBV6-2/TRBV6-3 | CASSLRTSGRPGELFF
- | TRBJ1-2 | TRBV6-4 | CASSETRGDYGYTF
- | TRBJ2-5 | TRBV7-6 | CASSFGGRETQYF
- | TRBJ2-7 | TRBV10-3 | CATRDKTYEQYF
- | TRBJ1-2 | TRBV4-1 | CASSQAGEGYTF
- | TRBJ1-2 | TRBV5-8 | CASSLGQRGYTF
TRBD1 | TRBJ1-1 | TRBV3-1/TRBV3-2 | CASSQDALRVGGAAAFF
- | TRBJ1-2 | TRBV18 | CASSPLEGQGYTF
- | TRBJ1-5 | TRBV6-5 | CASQYRDSNQPQHF
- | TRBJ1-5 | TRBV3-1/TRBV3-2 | CASSQEGGVGNQPQHF
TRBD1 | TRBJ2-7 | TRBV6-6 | CASSTNRGNSYEQYF
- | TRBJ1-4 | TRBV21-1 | CASSTIQGRPNEKLFF
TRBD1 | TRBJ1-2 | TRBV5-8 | CASSSGGNYGYTF
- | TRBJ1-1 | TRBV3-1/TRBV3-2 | CASSQVRGAGAFF